This T cell receptor (beta chain) was captured in a study of blood T cells in healthy people across ages. There are 15 residues in the CDR3. The V gene lost 3 bases and the J gene lost 5 bases, with 15 bases spanning the gap. Germline CDR1 is MGHRA and CDR2 is YSYEKL. The study, taken as a whole, reports: Relative to aged donors, long-lived donors carried more naive CD4+ cells and displayed higher diversity. TCR beta diversity per million T cells fell roughly linearly with age.

Per-sample yields of isolated PBMCs were at least 6 million. The use of a sample-barcoded 5' primer and a J-beta primer mix characterized a second PCR of 7 to 11 cycles. Every sample gave at least 3 million paired-end reads containing CDR3. MiXCR, run by TCRdb on the 5' RACE reads, gives a single entry per CDR3 protein. Among about 400,000 distinct CDR3 sequences listed, 52% were seen once. Details on this clonotype: Its antigen is unknown.

Sequencing was performed on blood. This receptor was identified in a man aged 60 to 75 in good health. The chain combines TRBV4-1 with TRBJ2-3; D ambiguous. The CDR3 here is CASSHPASLGDTQYF. The CDR3 DNA sequence: TGCGCCAGCAGCCACCCGGCCTCGTTGGGAGATACGCAGTATTTT.